This entry lists 32 T cell receptor beta chains sequenced from one sample in a study of shared clonotypes between healthy human individuals. It was CD45RO-negative cells, positively selected for CCR7, that made up naive CD8 cells, with terminally differentiated effector memory CD45RA+ cells excluded. The assay was immunoSEQ multiplex PCR, and TCRdb's table has in-frame clones only and misses some. The sample includes about 580,000 clones, 98% of them seen just once. Source material: naive CD8+ T cells sorted from blood. The receptors originated from a man under 40 in good health.

In its sample, this clone was seen once. The chain links TRBV4-1 to TRBJ2-1; TRBD1 might be the D (5 bases). V was shortened by 3 bases and J by 7 bases, with 13 bases between the two germline ends. The CDR3 totals 14 residues. Germline assignment: CDR1 MGHRA and CDR2 YSYEKL. CDR3 bases: TGCGCCAGCAGCCAGGGGCCGGCGGAAAATGAGCAGTTCTTC. Translation: CASSQGPAENEQFF.

Concerning this clone itself: The sample carries other DNA sequences with the same CDR3. The rearrangement uses TRBV27 and TRBJ1-5; no firm D call. In germline, CDR1 is MNHEY, CDR2 SMNVEV (reference sequence). This CDR3 contains 12 residues. The V gene lost 3 bases and the J gene lost 2 bases, with 2 bases spanning the gap. The CDR3 is CASSFGNQPQHF. The CDR3 DNA sequence: TGTGCCAGCAGTTTCGGCAATCAGCCCCAGCATTTT.

The chain has TRBV5-1 and TRBJ2-7; D is undetermined. Germline-derived CDR1 and CDR2 are SGHRS and YFSETQ. The germline V and J ends were trimmed by 0 bases and 6 bases, with 10 bases remaining between them. The CDR3 has 13 amino acids. The CDR3 protein is CASSLASGGEQYF. The CDR3 region has the DNA TGCGCCAGCAGCTTGGCATCAGGCGGCGAGCAGTACTTC.

This chain links TRBV9 with TRBJ2-4; TRBD2 aligns across 9 bases. The CDR3 sequence is 15 residues long. The V gene end was trimmed by 0 bases and the J gene end by 7 bases; junction bases not matched to a gene: 5. CDR1 and CDR2 from the germline V gene are SGDLS and YYNGEE. CDR3 sequence (DNA): TGTGCCAGCAGCGTAGCGGTTAGCGGGAGTAACATTCAGTACTTC. Amino acids: CASSVAVSGSNIQYF.

J is TRBJ2-3 and V is TRBV11-2; TRBD2 is a possible D gene (6 bases). The V end lost 5 bases, the J end lost 5 bases, and 17 bases lay between the germline ends. CDR1 and CDR2 from the germline V gene are SGHAT and FQNNGV. The CDR3 totals 15 residues. In nucleotides, the CDR3 is TGTGCCAGCAGCCCCCGGAGGGCGCCGGGAGATACGCAGTATTTT. Protein sequence: CASSPRRAPGDTQYF.

This sequence joins TRBV7-3 and TRBJ2-2, with a possible D match to TRBD1 (6 bases). The CDR3 has 17 residues. The V and J ends lost 1 base and 6 bases respectively, with 18 bases between them. In germline, CDR1 is SGHTA, CDR2 FQGTGA. CDR3 sequence: CASSLNGQTSFPGELFF. Here the CDR3 DNA reads TGTGCCAGCAGCTTAAACGGACAGACCTCGTTCCCCGGGGAGCTGTTTTTT.

This sequence joins TRBV7-9 and TRBJ2-4; maybe TRBD2 (5 bases). CDR1 SEHNR and CDR2 FQNEAQ come from the germline V gene (reference sequence). The CDR3 consists of 15 residues. Deletions cut 1 base from V and 0 bases from J, with 7 bases between. The DNA for the CDR3 is TGTGCCAGCAGCTTAGACGGGGTAGCCAAAAACATTCAGTACTTC. As protein: CASSLDGVAKNIQYF.

This clone was observed a single time. The V gene is TRBV27, the J gene TRBJ2-5; 8 positions match TRBD1. CDR1 and CDR2 from the germline V gene are MNHEY and SMNVEV (reference sequence). This CDR3 is built from 14 residues. V trimming: 5 bases; J trimming: 6 bases; junction bases outside the gene matches: 8. CDR3 sequence reads: CASSLSGGTKTQYF. The CDR3 nucleotides read TGTGCCAGCAGTCTCTCAGGGGGCACAAAGACCCAGTACTTC.

The chain is built from TRBV27 and TRBJ2-7; D might be TRBD1 (5 bases). The CDR3 is 15 amino acids. The V gene's germline CDR1 is MNHEY and CDR2 SMNVEV (reference sequence). The V end was cut by 4 bases, the J end by 6 bases, with 19 bases between. CDR3 residues: CASSSLLGLGLEQYF. CDR3 bases: TGTGCCAGCAGTTCCCTCCTGGGCTTGGGGCTCGAGCAGTACTTC.

J is TRBJ2-5 and V is TRBV6-6; 9 nucleotides align to TRBD1. Germline CDR1 is MNHNY and CDR2 is SVGAGI (reference sequence). Losses at the gene ends were 5 bases for V and 4 bases for J; bases not matched to a gene: 8. The CDR3 sequence is 15 residues long. The CDR3 loop reads CASSPWTGATETQYF. The CDR3 DNA is TGTGCCAGCAGTCCCTGGACAGGGGCGACAGAGACCCAGTACTTC.

The V and J genes are TRBV11-2 and TRBJ1-4, with D unclear. CDR1 is SGHAT and CDR2 is FQNNGV in the germline V gene. The V gene lost 4 bases and the J gene lost 9 bases, with 12 bases spanning the gap. There are 13 residues in the CDR3. The CDR3: CASSSRDRKKLFF. The DNA for the CDR3 is TGTGCCAGCAGCTCCCGAGACCGAAAAAAACTGTTTTTT.

This chain connects TRBV11-3 to TRBJ2-1; D possibly corresponds to TRBD2 (5 bases). V gave up 5 bases and J gave up 9 bases, with 17 bases separating them. Germline V gene lookup returns CDR1 SGHNT and CDR2 YENEEA. This CDR3 contains 14 residues. This CDR3 reads CASSPIGSVGEQFF. The CDR3 DNA sequence: TGTGCCAGCAGCCCGATTGGGAGTGTTGGTGAGCAGTTCTTC.

V gene TRBV7-2 combines with J gene TRBJ2-1; D remains unclear. CDR3 length: 15 amino acids. V shed 7 bases and J shed 0 bases, with 13 bases lying between them. Looked up from germline, CDR1 is SGHTA and CDR2 is FQGNSA. CDR3 sequence (DNA): TGTGCCAGCAAGTTCGAGACTGGCTCCTACAATGAGCAGTTCTTC. It specifies CASKFETGSYNEQFF. The full variable domain, rest sourced from reference TRBV7-2 and TRBJ2-1, is GAGVSQSPSNKVTEKGKDVELRCDPISGHTALYWYRQSLGQGLEFLIYFQGNSAPDKSGLPSDRFSAERTGGSVSTLTIQRTQQEDSAVYLCASKFETGSYNEQFFGPGTRLTVL.

The chain is built from TRBV7-9 and TRBJ2-7; 8 bases line up with TRBD1. The CDR3 has 15 residues. The V gene end was trimmed by 4 bases and the J gene end by 3 bases; junction bases not matched to a gene: 8. The germline V gene has CDR1 SEHNR and CDR2 FQNEAQ (reference sequence). CDR3 in amino acids: CASSSVDRELYEQYF. The CDR3 bases are TGTGCCAGCAGCTCGGTGGACAGGGAACTCTACGAGCAGTACTTC.

This sequence joins TRBV5-1 and TRBJ1-1, with D possibly being TRBD1 (5 bases). The V gene's germline CDR1 is SGHRS and CDR2 YFSETQ. Trimming left V 2 bases short and J 4 bases short, with 12 bases between. There are 14 residues in the CDR3. The CDR3 DNA reads as TGCGCCAGCAGCTTCGTGACAGAGAGCACTGAAGCTTTCTTT. Protein product: CASSFVTESTEAFF.

The gene calls are TRBV28 and TRBJ2-2; D remains ambiguous. Germline CDR1 MDHEN, CDR2 SYDVKM. CDR3 length: 16 residues. V lost 4 bases to trimming and J lost 2 bases, with 14 bases between them. The CDR3 region is CASSSFRIRNTGELFF. The DNA of the CDR3 is TGTGCCAGCAGTTCCTTTCGTATTAGAAACACCGGGGAGCTGTTTTTT.

V gene TRBV7-8 combines with J gene TRBJ2-1, with TRBD2 matching 10 bases. The V gene's germline CDR1 is SGHVS and CDR2 FQNEAQ. This CDR3 contains 19 residues. V shed 1 base, J shed 8 bases, and the junction held 17 bases outside the gene matches. The DNA of the CDR3 is TGTGCCAGCAGCTTAGTTGCTAGCGGGAGCCTCCTTCCGGGGGATGAGCAGTTCTTC. Encoded protein: CASSLVASGSLLPGDEQFF.

The CDR3 protein is CASSQSGALNTEAFF. CDR3 bases: TGCGCCAGCAGCCAATCGGGGGCCCTGAACACTGAAGCTTTCTTT. The chain has TRBV4-1 and TRBJ1-1, with D maybe TRBD1 (6 bases). Germline CDR1 reads MGHRA; CDR2 reads YSYEKL. This CDR3 is built from 15 residues. V was shortened by 2 bases and J by 0 bases, with 10 bases between the two germline ends.

CDR3 loop: CASSFMTGEAYEQYF. The CDR3 nucleotides read TGTGCCAGCAGTTTCATGACAGGGGAAGCCTACGAGCAGTACTTC. The chain combines TRBV27 with TRBJ2-7, with 8 bases aligning to TRBD1. After removal of 3 bases from V and 2 bases from J, the junction contained 6 bases not matched to a gene. Germline CDR1 and CDR2: MNHEY and SMNVEV (reference sequence). CDR3 size: 15 residues.

This chain connects TRBV29-1 to TRBJ2-7, with 9 bases fitting TRBD1. V was pared by 3 bases and J by 5 bases, with 11 bases of the junction left unmatched. The CDR3 contains 15 residues. Germline V gene data show CDR1 as SQVTM and CDR2 as ANQGSEA. DNA of the CDR3: TGCAGCGTTGATTATGGGACAGGGTTTATGAACGAGCAGTACTTC. As protein: CSVDYGTGFMNEQYF.

This rearrangement joins TRBV9 to TRBJ2-5; 7 bases fit TRBD2. The CDR3 contains 15 residues. Germline V gene sequence: CDR1 SGDLS, CDR2 YYNGEE. Trimming took 4 bases from V and 3 from J; bases not matched to a gene: 9. CDR3 residues: CASSTGTTIKETQYF. The DNA for the CDR3 is TGTGCCAGCAGCACCGGGACTACGATAAAAGAGACCCAGTACTTC.

V usage is TRBV14 and J usage is TRBJ2-1; D tentatively fits TRBD1 or TRBD2 (7 bases each). Germline CDR1 SGHDN, CDR2 FVKESK. This CDR3 contains 17 residues. With 3 bases removed from V and 1 base from J, the gap between germline ends came to 16 bases. This CDR3 reads CASSQSQGGYSYNEQFF. The CDR3 region has the DNA TGTGCCAGCAGCCAGAGCCAGGGGGGGTATTCCTACAATGAGCAGTTCTTC.

The J gene is TRBJ2-7, the V gene TRBV29-1; weak D call: TRBD2 (5 bases). Germline assignment: CDR1 SQVTM and CDR2 ANQGSEA. The CDR3 totals 15 residues. The V and J ends lost 1 base and 4 bases respectively, with 17 bases between them. The CDR3 region has the DNA TGCAGCGTTGAAGTTTCCGGGGATGAATCATACGAGCAGTACTTC. Amino acids: CSVEVSGDESYEQYF.

CDR3 coding DNA: TGCGCCAGCAGCCAAGAAGGGGTCTCTATTTCATTGGAGACCCAGTACTTC. Translated: CASSQEGVSISLETQYF. The rearrangement links TRBV4-1 to TRBJ2-5; D is perhaps TRBD1 (5 bases). Trimming took 0 bases from V and 5 from J, leaving 19 bases between them. Germline loops: CDR1 MGHRA, CDR2 YSYEKL. The CDR3 totals 17 residues.

As DNA, the CDR3 is TGTGCCAGCAGTGAGGTTGGGGAGCGGACAGGGATTAGAGAGACCCAGTACTTC. Its protein is CASSEVGERTGIRETQYF. V usage is TRBV6-1 and J usage is TRBJ2-5; 8 bases match TRBD1. V shed 3 bases, J shed 4 bases, and the junction held 16 bases outside the gene matches. CDR1 and CDR2 (germline): MNHNS, SASEGT. The CDR3 has 18 amino acids.

The rearrangement links TRBV6-6 to TRBJ1-2; weak D call: TRBD1 (5 bases). The CDR3 has 11 residues. CDR1 is MNHNY and CDR2 is SVGAGI in the germline V gene (reference sequence). The ends were cut back, 5 bases at V and 8 bases at J, with 9 bases in the middle. DNA for the CDR3: TGTGCCAGCAGTCAAGGGGACGGCTACACCTTC. Its translation: CASSQGDGYTF.

The table lists this clone with a few counts. The rearrangement joins TRBV6-5 to TRBJ2-2; D remains unclear. The germline V gene encodes CDR1 MNHEY and CDR2 SVGAGI. The V and J ends lost 6 bases and 6 bases respectively, with 11 bases between them. The CDR3 length is 13 residues. CDR3 nucleotide sequence: TGTGCCAGCAGGAACCCGCCCGCCGGGGAGCTGTTTTTT. The encoded protein is CASRNPPAGELFF.

In DNA, the CDR3 is TGTGCCAGCACGGCGGGAGCCTCCGCCTACGAGCAGTACTTC. Its translation: CASTAGASAYEQYF. This sequence joins TRBV28 and TRBJ2-7, with 7 bases matching TRBD2. CDR1 MDHEN and CDR2 SYDVKM come from the germline V gene. This CDR3 spans 14 amino acids. Germline trimming cut 7 bases from V and 2 bases from J; bases unmatched to any gene: 8.

CDR3: CASSLLPGVEAFF. In DNA form, the CDR3 reads TGTGCCAGCAGTTTATTGCCTGGGGTTGAAGCTTTCTTT. The V gene is TRBV27, the J gene TRBJ1-1; D remains unclear. Germline CDR1 and CDR2: MNHEY and SMNVEV (reference sequence). This CDR3 comprises 13 residues. V was trimmed by 1 base and J by 7 bases, leaving 10 bases between them.

V gene TRBV6-6 combines with J gene TRBJ2-1, with TRBD2 matching over 7 bases. After removal of 0 bases from V and 6 bases from J, the junction contained 5 bases not matched to a gene. The germline V gene encodes CDR1 MNHNY and CDR2 SVGAGI (reference sequence). The CDR3 runs to 15 residues. The CDR3 here is CASSYSLADLNEQFF. CDR3 bases: TGTGCCAGCAGTTACTCGCTAGCGGATCTCAATGAGCAGTTCTTC.

CDR3 sequence (DNA): TGTGCCAGTTCCGGGCTGGCACCCACAGATACGCAGTATTTT. Its translation: CASSGLAPTDTQYF. The chain uses TRBV2 and TRBJ2-3; D not resolved. Deletions cut 9 bases from V and 2 bases from J, with 15 bases between. CDR3 length equals 14 residues. Germline V gene data show CDR1 as SNHLY and CDR2 as FYNNEI.

The DNA for the CDR3 is TGCAGCGCAGAGAGGGACATACCCTACGAGCAGTACTTC. It is translated as CSAERDIPYEQYF. This chain uses TRBV29-1 with TRBJ2-7; tentative D call: TRBD1 (6 bases). The CDR3 extends over 13 amino acids. The germline CDR1 and CDR2 sequences are SQVTM and ANQGSEA. Trimming took 7 bases from V and 2 from J, leaving 15 bases between them.